The source of this T cell receptor (beta chain) is a study of T cell responses to AZD1222 COVID-19 vaccine. Germline V gives CDR1 MNHEY, CDR2 SMNVEV (reference sequence). The J segment lost 4 bases and the V segment lost 10 bases, leaving 11 bases of the junction unmatched. The CDR3 is made up of 15 amino acids. Clones were read by immunoSEQ multiplex PCR, and TCRdb kept only the in-frame ones, dropping some. The table includes about 72,000 clones, around 90% detected once. This chain uses TRBV27 with TRBJ2-7, with 12 nucleotides matching TRBD2. This specimen consisted of peripheral blood, obtained on day 0 of AZD1222 vaccination. This sequence was found in an adult in good health. The CDR3 DNA reads TGTGCCATCAGATCTCCGGGACTAGCGGGTTACGAGCAGTACTTC. It translates to CAIRSPGLAGYEQYF.